This T cell receptor beta chain was captured by sequencing in a study of blood T cell repertoires in COVID-19. The wider study: The United States, Italy and Spain supplied acute and convalescent COVID-19 samples. The cDNA or gDNA used as material had been derived from T cells, B-cell-depleted T cells, or PBMCs.

Authors' analysis steps: Scientists estimated how many nucleated cells there were by amplifying reference gene primers. Here immunoSEQ multiplex PCR was the method, and the copy in TCRdb shows in-frame clones only, minus some. From that table come the V and J calls and clone size; the DNA was used to work out D and trimming. This table holds some 160,000 clones, 80% to 90% found once. Germline values: CDR1 SGHNT, CDR2 YYREEE (reference sequence). The CDR3 is 14 amino acids. V gave up 0 bases and J gave up 3 bases, with 9 bases separating them. The sequence was obtained from a woman in her 70s who had recovered from COVID-19. Specimen: peripheral blood. The chain is built from TRBV5-4 and TRBJ1-1; perhaps TRBD1 as D (5 bases). The CDR3 nucleotides read TGTGCCAGCAGCTTGGGATCGGGGGACACTGAAGCTTTCTTT. This gives the protein CASSLGSGDTEAFF.